Shown below are 5 T cell receptor beta chains from a single sample sequenced in a study of shared clonotypes between healthy human individuals. TCRdb's table, derived via immunoSEQ multiplex PCR, lists solely in-frame clones and lacks some. The profile shows more than 2,000,000 clones, 85% to 95% of them singletons. The sample comprised naive CD4+ T cells from PBMCs. The subset was: CD45RA+ positively selected. These receptors were obtained from a man in his late teens or twenties in good health. Some clones in this sample may be carry-over from other donors' samples.

The chain recombines TRBV5-1 with TRBJ2-3; the match to TRBD2 covers 7 bases. Germline-derived CDR1 and CDR2 are SGHRS and YFSETQ. The CDR3 extends over 14 amino acids. Losses at the gene ends were 6 bases for V and 2 bases for J; bases not matched to a gene: 6. CDR3 loop: CASTGTIDTDTQYF. The DNA for the CDR3 is TGCGCCAGCACCGGGACTATCGACACAGATACGCAGTATTTT.

The chain joins TRBV9 to TRBJ1-4; TRBD1 agrees at 7 bases. This CDR3 is 16 amino acids long. Germline V gene data show CDR1 as SGDLS and CDR2 as YYNGEE. The junction had 8 bases not matched to a gene; V was cut back by 3 bases and J by 3 bases. The chain's CDR3 is CASSATGTAANEKLFF. In nucleotides, the CDR3 is TGTGCCAGCAGCGCGACAGGGACGGCGGCTAATGAAAAACTGTTTTTT.

On this clone itself: Other DNA sequences within the sample encode an identical CDR3. This chain joins TRBV5-1 and TRBJ2-2; 9 nucleotides line up with TRBD1. V shed 3 bases, J shed 5 bases, and the junction held 5 bases outside the gene matches. Germline V gene sequence: CDR1 SGHRS, CDR2 YFSETQ. This CDR3 comprises 15 residues. The CDR3 protein is CASSSGQGNTGELFF. The DNA for the CDR3 is TGCGCCAGCAGCTCGGGACAGGGAAATACCGGGGAGCTGTTTTTT.

The chain is built from TRBV7-3 and TRBJ2-5, with D possibly being TRBD1 (5 bases). V was shortened by 6 bases and J by 2 bases, with 10 bases between the two germline ends. This CDR3 has 13 amino acids. CDR1 and CDR2 (germline): SGHTA, FQGTGA. CDR3 nucleotides: TGTGCCAGCAGATCGACAGTACAAGAGACCCAGTACTTC. Its translation is CASRSTVQETQYF.

This clone showed up just a few times. The J gene is TRBJ1-2, the V gene TRBV18; D call uncertain. Per the germline V gene, CDR1 is KGHSH and CDR2 is LQKENI. V lost 3 bases to trimming and J lost 5 bases, with 16 bases between them. This CDR3 region has 15 residues. This CDR3 reads CASSPSQDGTYGYTF. The CDR3 nucleotides read TGTGCCAGCTCACCCTCCCAGGACGGAACTTATGGCTACACCTTC.